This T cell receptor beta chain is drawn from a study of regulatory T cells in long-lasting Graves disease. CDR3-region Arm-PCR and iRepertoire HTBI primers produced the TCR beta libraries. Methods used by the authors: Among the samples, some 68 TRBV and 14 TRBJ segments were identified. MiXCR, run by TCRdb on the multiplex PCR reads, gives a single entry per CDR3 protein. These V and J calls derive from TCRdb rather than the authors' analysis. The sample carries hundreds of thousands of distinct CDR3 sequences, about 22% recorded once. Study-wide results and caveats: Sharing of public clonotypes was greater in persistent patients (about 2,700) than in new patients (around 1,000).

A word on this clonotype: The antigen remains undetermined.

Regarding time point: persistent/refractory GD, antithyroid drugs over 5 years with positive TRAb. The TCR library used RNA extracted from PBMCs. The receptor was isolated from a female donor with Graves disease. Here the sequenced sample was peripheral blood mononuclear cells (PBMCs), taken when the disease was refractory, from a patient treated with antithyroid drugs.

CDR3 bases: TGTGCCAGCAGCATACTAGCGGGGCTTCAGTACTTC. Residues: CASSILAGLQYF. The chain combines TRBV7-9 with TRBJ2-4; 10 bases line up with TRBD2. The CDR3 has 12 amino acids. The germline gives CDR1 SEHNR, CDR2 FQNEAQ (reference sequence). The trim removed 5 bases at V and 11 bases at J, leaving 3 bases unmatched.